These 23 T cell receptor beta chains originate from one sample sequenced in a study of blood T cells in healthy people across ages. The authors ran a second PCR of 7 to 11 cycles using a sample-barcoded 5' primer and a J-beta primer mix. TCRdb reprocessed the 5' RACE reads via MiXCR and lists one record per CDR3 protein. This sample carries some 760,000 distinct CDR3 sequences, roughly 25% of them seen once, and the ten largest clones take under 10%. The same data also went into a second study, on T cells of mothers and their children.

Sequencing used blood. These receptors were obtained from a boy younger than 18 in good health.

The chain links TRBV12-3 or TRBV12-4 to TRBJ2-5; TRBD2 agrees at 14 bases. The J segment lost 4 bases and the V segment lost 6 bases, leaving 4 bases of the junction unmatched. The CDR3 totals 15 residues. The CDR3 DNA sequence: TGTGCCAGCAGACGCGGACTAGCGGGGGGAGAGACCCAGTACTTC. Translated, it gives CASRRGLAGGETQYF.

In this sample, this clonotype turned up many times. J is TRBJ2-5 and V is TRBV6-2 or TRBV6-3; possible D gene TRBD1, 5 bases. The J call is uncertain, as TRBJ2-7 better fits the DNA end. Germline values: CDR1 MNHEY, CDR2 SVGEGT. This CDR3 region has 13 residues. For the CDR3, the DNA is TGTGCCAGCAGTTACTCCCAGGGCTACGAGCAGTACTTC. It codes for CASSYSQGYEQYF.

This clonotype occurred a few times. This chain uses TRBV20-1 with TRBJ2-7; 11 nucleotides match TRBD2. This CDR3 has 14 amino acids. Germline loops: CDR1 DFQATT, CDR2 SNEGSKA (reference sequence). With 6 bases clipped from V and 6 bases from J, the junction kept 10 bases outside the gene matches. This chain's CDR3 is CSATSGKGWFEQYF. The DNA of the CDR3 is TGCAGTGCGACTAGCGGGAAGGGATGGTTCGAGCAGTACTTC.

V usage is TRBV5-1 and J usage is TRBJ1-1; no clear D gene. V lost 5 bases and J lost 1, with 9 bases in between. This CDR3 region has 13 residues. Looked up from germline, CDR1 is SGHRS and CDR2 is YFSETQ. This CDR3 is CASSRASNTEAFF. CDR3 coding DNA: TGCGCCAGCAGTAGGGCTTCGAACACTGAAGCTTTCTTT.

The V gene is TRBV28, the J gene TRBJ2-4, with D maybe TRBD1 (7 bases). The CDR3 is made up of 13 amino acids. From germline, CDR1 is MDHEN and CDR2 SYDVKM. V lost 5 bases to trimming and J lost 7 bases, with 12 bases between them. In nucleotides, the CDR3 is TGTGCCAGCAGTCCCAGGGGGGTGAACATTCAGTACTTC. Its translation: CASSPRGVNIQYF.

The chain joins TRBV29-1 to TRBJ2-4; D may be TRBD1 (5 bases). Germline V lookup: CDR1 SQVTM, CDR2 ANQGSEA. Trimming pared 6 bases from V and 1 base from J, leaving 16 bases between. The CDR3 consists of 15 residues. The CDR3 coding sequence is TGCAGCGTGGCCGTGCAGGGCCGGGCCAAAAACATTCAGTACTTC. It specifies CSVAVQGRAKNIQYF.

The rearrangement joins TRBV6-2 or TRBV6-3 to TRBJ2-5; 8 nucleotides match TRBD1. The DNA end is more similar to TRBJ2-1, so the J call may be wrong. CDR3 length: 12 residues. In germline, CDR1 is MNHEY, CDR2 SVGEGT. CDR3 residues: CASSTGGGEQFF. The CDR3 DNA is TGTGCCAGCAGCACAGGGGGTGGTGAGCAGTTCTTC.

The chain carries TRBV5-1 and TRBJ2-1, with 13 bases fitting TRBD2. The J call may be mistaken, given a closer DNA end match to TRBJ2-5. The CDR3 spans 16 residues. Looked up from germline, CDR1 is SGHRS and CDR2 is YFSETQ. The CDR3 loop reads CASSLETSGRRETQYF. The CDR3 nucleotides are TGCGCCAGCAGCTTGGAGACTAGCGGGAGGCGGGAGACCCAGTACTTC.

This clonotype has a handful of counts. V is TRBV7-2 and J is TRBJ2-7; 8 bases agree with TRBD2. The V segment lost 4 bases and the J segment 6 bases; nucleotides outside the gene matches: 8. CDR3 length: 14 amino acids. CDR1 is SGHTA, CDR2 FQGNSA, per germline. Written as DNA, the CDR3 is TGTGCCAGCAGCTCAGCCATGCTAGCGGGCGAGCAGTACTTC. As protein: CASSSAMLAGEQYF.

In this sample, this clonotype turned up a few times. This chain joins TRBV5-1 and TRBJ2-2; D is undetermined. The CDR3 has 14 amino acids. V was pared by 4 bases and J by 5 bases, with 12 bases between. The V gene's germline CDR1 is SGHRS and CDR2 YFSETQ. CDR3 protein: CASSQRQVTGELFF. CDR3 bases: TGCGCCAGCAGCCAAAGACAAGTTACCGGGGAGCTGTTTTTT.

The gene calls are TRBV18 and TRBJ1-2; tentative D call: TRBD1 (6 bases). The CDR3 totals 15 residues. Trimming took off 3 bases at V and 7 bases at J, with 18 bases between the two ends. Germline CDR1 KGHSH, CDR2 LQKENI. Written as DNA, the CDR3 is TGTGCCAGCTCACCGTCACAGGGCGAAAGGGCTGGCTACACCTTC. Translation: CASSPSQGERAGYTF.

This clonotype occurred a few times. The chain couples TRBV4-2 to TRBJ2-7, with TRBD1 matching 7 bases. V lost 0 bases, J lost 6 bases, and 20 bases stayed unmatched. In germline, CDR1 is LGHNA, CDR2 YNFKEQ. CDR3 size: 19 residues. CDR3 sequence (DNA): TGTGCCAGCAGCCAAGATCTCCCCGCCTGGACAGGAATCTGGGGCGAGCAGTACTTC. Residues: CASSQDLPAWTGIWGEQYF.

V is TRBV7-9 and J is TRBJ2-4, with 8 bases aligning to TRBD2. V lost 2 bases, J lost 2 bases, and 5 bases stayed unmatched. This CDR3 is built from 16 residues. From germline, CDR1 is SEHNR and CDR2 FQNEAQ (reference sequence). CDR3 loop: CASSLSSGASKNIQYF. CDR3 coding DNA: TGTGCCAGCAGCTTAAGTAGCGGGGCCTCCAAAAACATTCAGTACTTC. The entire variable domain, with the rest obtained from reference TRBV7-9 and TRBJ2-4, is as follows: DTGVSQNPRHKITKRGQNVTFRCDPISEHNRLYWYRQTLGQGPEFLTYFQNEAQLEKSRLLSDRFSAERPKGSFSTLEIQRTEQGDSAMYLCASSLSSGASKNIQYFGAGTRLSVL.

This sequence joins TRBV13 and TRBJ2-7; 8 nucleotides align to TRBD1. The CDR3 length is 17 residues. Germline values: CDR1 PRHDT, CDR2 FYEKMQ (reference sequence). The V segment lost 0 bases and the J segment 1 base; nucleotides outside the gene matches: 8. The CDR3 protein is CASSLGAGGVRSYEQYF. The CDR3 DNA follows: TGTGCCAGCAGCTTAGGGGCAGGGGGCGTGAGGTCCTACGAGCAGTACTTC. The whole variable domain, remainder taken from reference TRBV13 and TRBJ2-7, is AAGVIQSPRHLIKEKRETATLKCYPIPRHDTVYWYQQGPGQDPQFLISFYEKMQSDKGSIPDRFSAQQFSDYHSELNMSSLELGDSALYFCASSLGAGGVRSYEQYFGPGTRLTVT.

The chain joins TRBV5-6 to TRBJ2-1; 10 bases agree with TRBD2. Germline CDR1 and CDR2: SGHDT and YYEEEE. The CDR3 totals 21 residues. Losses at the gene ends were 0 bases for V and 1 base for J; bases not matched to a gene: 16. CDR3 amino acids: CASSLGDLAGALGRSYNEQFF. Written as DNA, the CDR3 is TGTGCCAGCAGCTTGGGGGATCTAGCGGGGGCTCTCGGTCGATCCTACAATGAGCAGTTCTTC.

This clonotype was counted a few times. The chain links TRBV12-3 or TRBV12-4 to TRBJ2-5, with D possibly TRBD2 on 5 matching bases. The end of the DNA is better explained by TRBJ2-7, so the J call may be wrong. The CDR3 length is 13 residues. This chain's CDR3 is CASSSGLPYEQYF. The CDR3 DNA reads as TGTGCCAGCAGTTCCGGACTCCCCTACGAGCAGTACTTC.

The chain combines TRBV14 with TRBJ1-6, with D unresolved. Trimming took 7 bases from V and 8 from J, leaving 15 bases between them. Germline V CDR1 and CDR2: SGHDN, FVKESK. There are 14 residues in the CDR3. CDR3 sequence (DNA): TGTGCCAGCACCGAGGGAGGGTTGGATTCACCCCTCCACTTT. It yields the protein CASTEGGLDSPLHF.

For the CDR3, the DNA is TGCGCCAGCAGCCAATACGGGGCCGGCTACGAGCAGTACTTC. Residues: CASSQYGAGYEQYF. V gene TRBV4-1 combines with J gene TRBJ2-7, with D perhaps TRBD1 or TRBD2 (5 bases each). V lost 2 bases and J 3 bases, leaving 11 bases between the germline ends. CDR1 is MGHRA and CDR2 is YSYEKL in the germline V gene. The CDR3 has 14 amino acids.

This clonotype was observed a handful of times. CDR3 nucleotides: TGTGCCAGCAGTTTAGGGTCCGGGACAGGGGTGTTGTATTTT. It is translated as CASSLGSGTGVLYF. The genes are TRBV12-3 or TRBV12-4 and TRBJ2-3; 10 nucleotides agree with TRBD1. Losses at the gene ends were 1 base for V and 14 bases for J; bases not matched to a gene: 9. This CDR3 comprises 14 residues.

The genes are TRBV27 and TRBJ2-7, with D perhaps matching TRBD1 (6 bases). The V end was cut by 4 bases, the J end by 3 bases, with 10 bases between. Germline lookup yields CDR1 MNHEY and CDR2 SMNVEV (reference sequence). The CDR3 length is 13 residues. The chain's CDR3 is CASSYTGSYEQYF. The DNA of the CDR3 is TGTGCCAGCAGTTACACAGGGAGCTACGAGCAGTACTTC.

In this sample, this clonotype turned up once. V usage is TRBV7-6 and J usage is TRBJ1-5; D is undetermined. CDR1 and CDR2 from the germline V gene are SGHVS and FNYEAQ. The CDR3 has 13 amino acids. V lost 1 base and J 4 bases, leaving 5 bases between the germline ends. The CDR3 bases are TGTGCCAGCAGCTTAGTTAAAAATCAGCCCCAGCATTTT. Its translation is CASSLVKNQPQHF. Based on the CDR3 plus reference TRBV7-6 and TRBJ1-5, the full variable domain is GAGVSQSPRYKVTKRGQDVALRCDPISGHVSLYWYRQALGQGPEFLTYFNYEAQQDKSGLPNDRFSAERPEGSISTLTIQRTEQRDSAMYRCASSLVKNQPQHFGDGTRLSIL.

This chain joins TRBV29-1 and TRBJ2-1, with 7 positions matching TRBD1. The J call may be in error: the DNA end matches TRBJ2-7 better. Germline V gene lookup returns CDR1 SQVTM and CDR2 ANQGSEA. The CDR3 loop spans 15 amino acids. In DNA form, the CDR3 reads TGCAGCGTTGAATTTTCGGGACAGCTAACCTACGAGCAGTACTTC. Amino acid sequence: CSVEFSGQLTYEQYF.

The V gene is TRBV18, the J gene TRBJ2-5, with TRBD2 matching over 10 bases. V was pared by 3 bases and J by 4 bases, with 11 bases of the junction left unmatched. The germline V gene encodes CDR1 KGHSH and CDR2 LQKENI. The CDR3 loop spans 17 amino acids. CDR3 in DNA: TGTGCCAGCTCACCTCTATTGACTAGCGGGTCGGGAGAGACCCAGTACTTC. As protein: CASSPLLTSGSGETQYF.